The clone carrying this T cell receptor beta chain has at least ten counts. Antigen specificity is unknown. This sample stems from a study of regulatory T cells in long-lasting Graves disease. Time point denoted: persistent/refractory GD, antithyroid drugs over 5 years with positive TRAb. TCR sequences were obtained from RNA taken from PBMCs. With EDTA tubes as the receptacles, 7 to 9 milliliters of peripheral blood were drawn. Sequencing libraries for TCR beta were prepared with iRepertoire HTBI primers and Arm-PCR of CDR3 regions. MiXCR, applied by TCRdb to the multiplex PCR reads, yields one record per CDR3 protein. The sample shows about 340,000 distinct CDR3 sequences, roughly a fifth of them seen only once. Study findings and constraints: It was peripheral blood alone, not thyroid tissue, that was studied.

The material was peripheral blood mononuclear cells (PBMCs), obtained when the disease was refractory, from a patient treated with antithyroid drugs. This receptor was obtained from a female donor with Graves disease.

The CDR3 is CASSVQGGISGPQHF. The CDR3 region has the DNA TGTGCCAGTAGTGTCCAAGGGGGGATAAGCGGGCCCCAGCATTTT. The chain is built from TRBV19 and TRBJ1-5, with D possibly TRBD1 on 6 matching bases. Germline V gene sequence: CDR1 LNHDA, CDR2 SQIVND (reference sequence). The CDR3 runs 15 residues. Trimming removed 5 bases from V and 9 bases from J, with 20 bases in between.